The entry below describes one T cell receptor beta chain. Its antigen is not identified. V was clipped by 10 bases and J by 2 bases, with 20 bases between them. The CDR3 runs to 15 residues. In germline, CDR1 is MDHEN, CDR2 SYDVKM. Libraries of TCR beta came from quantitative 5'-RACE with molecular barcodes. In TCRdb, the 5' RACE reads were re-called with MiXCR into one record per CDR3 protein. Of about 130,000 distinct CDR3 sequences listed, approximately 9.9% are singletons. These data belong to a study of CD8 T cells in ankylosing spondylitis. Regarding the study as a whole: Previous work reported some of these motif variants in the synovial fluid and blood of reactive arthritis.

The sequence was collected from a male donor with ankylosing spondylitis or in good health (not recorded which). The gene calls are TRBV28 and TRBJ1-2, with D maybe TRBD1 (5 bases). The specimen was blood, either unsorted or a sorted T cell fraction (not recorded which). DNA for the CDR3: TGTGCCACCAGGCTCCCACTCGGGGGGAACTATGGCTACACCTTC. It yields the protein CATRLPLGGNYGYTF.